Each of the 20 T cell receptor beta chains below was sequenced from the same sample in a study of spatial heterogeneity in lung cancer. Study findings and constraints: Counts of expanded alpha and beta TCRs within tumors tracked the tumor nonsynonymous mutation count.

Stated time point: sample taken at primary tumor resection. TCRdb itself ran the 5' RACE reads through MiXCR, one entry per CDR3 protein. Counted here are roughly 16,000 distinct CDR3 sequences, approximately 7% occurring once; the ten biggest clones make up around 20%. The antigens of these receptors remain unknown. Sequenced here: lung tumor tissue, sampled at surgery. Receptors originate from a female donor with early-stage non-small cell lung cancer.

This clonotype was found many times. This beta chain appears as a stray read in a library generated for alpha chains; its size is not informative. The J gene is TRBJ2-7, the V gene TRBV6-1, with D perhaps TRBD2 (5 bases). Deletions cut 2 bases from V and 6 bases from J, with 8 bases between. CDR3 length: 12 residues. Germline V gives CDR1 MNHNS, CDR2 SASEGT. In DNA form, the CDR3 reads TGTGCCAGCAGTGAACCCGGGGTCGAGCAGTACTTC. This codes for CASSEPGVEQYF.

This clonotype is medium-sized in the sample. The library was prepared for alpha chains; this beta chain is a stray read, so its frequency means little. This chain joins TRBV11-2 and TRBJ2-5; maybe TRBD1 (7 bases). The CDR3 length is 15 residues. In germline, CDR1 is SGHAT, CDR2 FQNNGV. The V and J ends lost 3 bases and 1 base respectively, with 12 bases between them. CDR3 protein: CASSLAGQIQETQYF. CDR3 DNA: TGTGCCAGCAGCTTGGCGGGACAGATCCAAGAGACCCAGTACTTC. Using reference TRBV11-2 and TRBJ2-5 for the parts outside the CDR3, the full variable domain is EAGVAQSPRYKIIEKRQSVAFWCNPISGHATLYWYQQILGQGPKLLIQFQNNGVVDDSQLPKDRFSAERLKGVDSTLKIQPAKLEDSAVYLCASSLAGQIQETQYFGPGTRLLVL.

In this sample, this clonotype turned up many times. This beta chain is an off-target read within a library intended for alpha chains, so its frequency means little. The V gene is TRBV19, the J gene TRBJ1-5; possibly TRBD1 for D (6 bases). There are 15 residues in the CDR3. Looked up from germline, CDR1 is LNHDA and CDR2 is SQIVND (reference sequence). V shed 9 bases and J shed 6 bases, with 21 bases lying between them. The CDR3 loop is CASSLRRGAVQPQHF. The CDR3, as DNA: TGTGCCAGCTCTCTCCGGCGGGGGGCGGTTCAGCCCCAGCATTTT.

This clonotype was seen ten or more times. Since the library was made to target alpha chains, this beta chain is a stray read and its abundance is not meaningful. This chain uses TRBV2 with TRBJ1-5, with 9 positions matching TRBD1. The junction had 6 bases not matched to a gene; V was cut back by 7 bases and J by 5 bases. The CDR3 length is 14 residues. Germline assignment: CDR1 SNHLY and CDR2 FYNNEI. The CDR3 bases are TGTGCCAGCACCCTGGACAGGGGTCATCAGCCCCAGCATTTT. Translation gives CASTLDRGHQPQHF. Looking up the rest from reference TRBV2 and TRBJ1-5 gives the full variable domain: EPEVTQTPSHQVTQMGQEVILRCVPISNHLYFYWYRQILGQKVEFLVSFYNNEISEKSEIFDDQFSVERPDGSNFTLKIRSTKLEDSAMYFCASTLDRGHQPQHFGDGTRLSIL.

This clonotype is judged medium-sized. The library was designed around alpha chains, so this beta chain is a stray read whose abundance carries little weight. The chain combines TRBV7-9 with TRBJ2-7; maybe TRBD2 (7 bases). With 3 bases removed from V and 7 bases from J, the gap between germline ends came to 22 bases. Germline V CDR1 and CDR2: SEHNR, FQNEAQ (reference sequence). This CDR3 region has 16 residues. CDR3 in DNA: TGTGCCAGCAGCTTGAATTCGGGGGGCGCATTATCGGAGCAGTACTTC. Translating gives CASSLNSGGALSEQYF.

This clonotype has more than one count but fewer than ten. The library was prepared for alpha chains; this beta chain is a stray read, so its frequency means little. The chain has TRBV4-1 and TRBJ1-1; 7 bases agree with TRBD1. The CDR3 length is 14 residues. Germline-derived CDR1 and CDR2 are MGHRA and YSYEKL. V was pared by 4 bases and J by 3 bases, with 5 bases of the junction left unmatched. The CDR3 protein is CASSPQGIYTEAFF. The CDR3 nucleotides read TGCGCCAGCAGCCCACAGGGGATCTACACTGAAGCTTTCTTT.

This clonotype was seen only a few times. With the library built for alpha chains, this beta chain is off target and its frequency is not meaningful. CDR3 residues: CASSLVADTITDTQYF. The CDR3 coding sequence is TGTGCCAGCAGCTTGGTAGCAGATACTATCACAGATACGCAGTATTTT. The V call is TRBV5-4, the J call TRBJ2-3; D is ambiguous. The V and J ends lost 0 bases and 2 bases respectively, with 13 bases between them. The CDR3 is 16 amino acids. Looked up from germline, CDR1 is SGHNT and CDR2 is YYREEE (reference sequence).

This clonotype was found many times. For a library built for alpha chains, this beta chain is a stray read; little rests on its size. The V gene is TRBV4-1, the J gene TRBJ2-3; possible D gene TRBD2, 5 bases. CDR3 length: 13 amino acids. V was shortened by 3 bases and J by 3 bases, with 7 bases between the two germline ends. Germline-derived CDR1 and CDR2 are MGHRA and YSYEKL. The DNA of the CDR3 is TGCGCCAGCAGCCAGCGGGTGACAGATACGCAGTATTTT. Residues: CASSQRVTDTQYF.

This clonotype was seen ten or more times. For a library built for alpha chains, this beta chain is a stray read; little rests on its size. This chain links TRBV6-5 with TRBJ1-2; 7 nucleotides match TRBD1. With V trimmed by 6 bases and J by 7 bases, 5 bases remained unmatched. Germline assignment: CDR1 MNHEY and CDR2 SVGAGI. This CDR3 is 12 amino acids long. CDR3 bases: TGTGCCAGCAGCCCAGGGGGGTTTGGCTACACCTTC. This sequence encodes CASSPGGFGYTF.

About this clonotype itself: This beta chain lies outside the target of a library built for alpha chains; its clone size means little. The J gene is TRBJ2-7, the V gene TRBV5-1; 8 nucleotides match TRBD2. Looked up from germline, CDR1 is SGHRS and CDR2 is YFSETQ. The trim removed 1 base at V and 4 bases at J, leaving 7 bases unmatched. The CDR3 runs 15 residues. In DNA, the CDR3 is TGCGCCAGCAGCTTGAGCGGGGGACTAACTTACGAGCAGTACTTC. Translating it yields CASSLSGGLTYEQYF.

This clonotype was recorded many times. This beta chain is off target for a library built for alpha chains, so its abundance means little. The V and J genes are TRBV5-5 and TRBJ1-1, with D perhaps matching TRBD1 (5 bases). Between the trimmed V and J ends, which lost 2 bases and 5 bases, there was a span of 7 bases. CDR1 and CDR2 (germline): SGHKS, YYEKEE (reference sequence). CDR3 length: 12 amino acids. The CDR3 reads CASSFRGTEAFF. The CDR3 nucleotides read TGTGCCAGCAGCTTTCGGGGGACTGAAGCTTTCTTT.

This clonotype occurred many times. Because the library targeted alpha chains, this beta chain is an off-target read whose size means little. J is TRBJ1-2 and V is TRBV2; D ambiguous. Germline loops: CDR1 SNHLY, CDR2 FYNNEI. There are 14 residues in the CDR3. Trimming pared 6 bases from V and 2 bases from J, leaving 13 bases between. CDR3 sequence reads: CASRWRLGNYGYTF. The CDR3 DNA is TGTGCCAGCAGGTGGCGGTTAGGAAACTATGGCTACACCTTC.

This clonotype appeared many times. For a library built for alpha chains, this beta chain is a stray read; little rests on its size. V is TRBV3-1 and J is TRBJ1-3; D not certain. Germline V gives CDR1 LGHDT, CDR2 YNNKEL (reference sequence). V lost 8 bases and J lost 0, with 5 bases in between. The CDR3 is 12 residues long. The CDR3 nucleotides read TGTGCCAGCCGGGACTCTGGAAACACCATATATTTT. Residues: CASRDSGNTIYF.

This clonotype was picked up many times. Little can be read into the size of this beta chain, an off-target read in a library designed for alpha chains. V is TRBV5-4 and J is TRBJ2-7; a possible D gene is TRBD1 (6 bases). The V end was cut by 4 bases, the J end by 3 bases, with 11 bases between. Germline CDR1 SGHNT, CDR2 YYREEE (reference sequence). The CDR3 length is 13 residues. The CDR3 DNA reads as TGTGCCAGCAGCCCAGGACAGATCTACGAGCAGTACTTC. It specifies CASSPGQIYEQYF.

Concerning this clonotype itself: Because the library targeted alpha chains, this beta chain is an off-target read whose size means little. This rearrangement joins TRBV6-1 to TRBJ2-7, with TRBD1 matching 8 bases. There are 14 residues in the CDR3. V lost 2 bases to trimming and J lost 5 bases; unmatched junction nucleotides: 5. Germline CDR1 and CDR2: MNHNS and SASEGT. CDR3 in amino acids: CASSESQGANEQYF. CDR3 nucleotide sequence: TGTGCCAGCAGTGAAAGCCAGGGGGCGAACGAGCAGTACTTC.

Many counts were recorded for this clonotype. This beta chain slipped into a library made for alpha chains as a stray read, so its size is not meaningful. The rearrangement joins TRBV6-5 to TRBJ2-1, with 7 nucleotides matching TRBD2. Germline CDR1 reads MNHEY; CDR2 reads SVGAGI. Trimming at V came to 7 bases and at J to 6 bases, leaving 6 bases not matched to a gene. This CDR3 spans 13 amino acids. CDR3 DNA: TGTGCCAGCACCATACCGGGGGGCAATGAGCAGTTCTTC. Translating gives CASTIPGGNEQFF.

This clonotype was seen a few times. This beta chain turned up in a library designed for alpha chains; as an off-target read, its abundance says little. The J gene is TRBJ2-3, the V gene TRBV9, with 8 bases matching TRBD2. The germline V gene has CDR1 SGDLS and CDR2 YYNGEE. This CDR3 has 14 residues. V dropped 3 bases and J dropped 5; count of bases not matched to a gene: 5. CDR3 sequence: CASSAGGAGDTQYF. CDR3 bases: TGTGCCAGCAGCGCCGGGGGGGCGGGAGATACGCAGTATTTT.

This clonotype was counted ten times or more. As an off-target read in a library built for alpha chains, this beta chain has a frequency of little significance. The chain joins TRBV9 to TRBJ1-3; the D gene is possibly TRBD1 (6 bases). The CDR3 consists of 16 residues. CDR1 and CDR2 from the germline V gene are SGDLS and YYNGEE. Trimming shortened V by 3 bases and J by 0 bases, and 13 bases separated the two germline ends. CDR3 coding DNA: TGTGCCAGCAGCGGCGGGACACTGAGCTCTGGAAACACCATATATTTT. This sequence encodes CASSGGTLSSGNTIYF.

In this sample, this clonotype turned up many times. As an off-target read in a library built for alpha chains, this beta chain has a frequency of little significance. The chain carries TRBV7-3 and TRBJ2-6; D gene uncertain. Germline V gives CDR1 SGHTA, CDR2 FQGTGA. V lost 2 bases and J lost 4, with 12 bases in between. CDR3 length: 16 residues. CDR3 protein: CASSLGHFAGANVLTF. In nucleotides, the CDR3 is TGTGCCAGCAGCTTAGGGCACTTCGCAGGGGCCAACGTCCTGACTTTC. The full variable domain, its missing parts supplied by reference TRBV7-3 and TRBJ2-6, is GAGVSQTPSNKVTEKGKYVELRCDPISGHTALYWYRQSLGQGPEFLIYFQGTGAADDSGLPNDRFFAVRPEGSVSTLKIQRTERGDSAVYLCASSLGHFAGANVLTFGAGSRLTVL.

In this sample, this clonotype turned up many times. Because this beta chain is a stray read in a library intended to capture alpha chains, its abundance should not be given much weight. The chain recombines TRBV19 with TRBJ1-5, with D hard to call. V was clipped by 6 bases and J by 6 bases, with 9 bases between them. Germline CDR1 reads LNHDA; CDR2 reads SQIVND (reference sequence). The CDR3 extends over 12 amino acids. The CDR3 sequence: CASSVWAQPQHF. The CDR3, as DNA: TGTGCCAGTAGCGTATGGGCTCAGCCCCAGCATTTT.